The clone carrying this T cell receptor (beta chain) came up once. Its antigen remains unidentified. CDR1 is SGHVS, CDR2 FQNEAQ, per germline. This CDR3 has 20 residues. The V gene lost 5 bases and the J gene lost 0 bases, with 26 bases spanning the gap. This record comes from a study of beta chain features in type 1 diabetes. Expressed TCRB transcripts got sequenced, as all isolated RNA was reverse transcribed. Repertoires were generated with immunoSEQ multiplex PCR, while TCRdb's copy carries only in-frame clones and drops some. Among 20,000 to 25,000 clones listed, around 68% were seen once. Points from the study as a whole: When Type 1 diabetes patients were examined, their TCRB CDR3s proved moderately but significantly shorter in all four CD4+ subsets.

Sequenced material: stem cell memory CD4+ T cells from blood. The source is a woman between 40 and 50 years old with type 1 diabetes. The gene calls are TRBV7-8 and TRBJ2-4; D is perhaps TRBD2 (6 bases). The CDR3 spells CASSLMEVVGMGGAKNIQYF. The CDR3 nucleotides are TGTGCCAGCAGCCTAATGGAGGTTGTGGGCATGGGGGGAGCCAAAAACATTCAGTACTTC.